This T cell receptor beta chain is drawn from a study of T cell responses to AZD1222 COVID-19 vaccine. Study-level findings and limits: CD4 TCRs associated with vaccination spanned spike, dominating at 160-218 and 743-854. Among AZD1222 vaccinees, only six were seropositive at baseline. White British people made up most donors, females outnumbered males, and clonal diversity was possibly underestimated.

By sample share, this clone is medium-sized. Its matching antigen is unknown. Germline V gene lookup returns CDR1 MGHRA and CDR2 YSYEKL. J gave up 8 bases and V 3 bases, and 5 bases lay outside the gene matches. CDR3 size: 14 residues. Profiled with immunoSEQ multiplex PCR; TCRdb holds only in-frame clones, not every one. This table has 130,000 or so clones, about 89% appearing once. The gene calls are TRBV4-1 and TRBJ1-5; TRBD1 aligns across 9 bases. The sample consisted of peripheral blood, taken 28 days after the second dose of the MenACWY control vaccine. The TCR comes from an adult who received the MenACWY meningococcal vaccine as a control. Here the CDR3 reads CASSQDRGLEPQHF. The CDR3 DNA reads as TGCGCCAGCAGCCAGGACAGGGGACTGGAGCCCCAGCATTTT.